These T cell receptor beta chains were read from a single sample in a study of T cells in Graves' hyperthyroidism and ophthalmopathy. MiXCR was run by TCRdb on the multiplex PCR reads, yielding one entry per CDR3 protein. In the table there are more than 300,000 distinct CDR3 sequences, 17% of which are singletons. The sample taken for sequencing was blood. The receptors were sampled from a young woman with Graves' hyperthyroidism that later progressed to Graves' ophthalmopathy. The CDR3 runs from the conserved cysteine through the conserved F or W. Fields, in order: V gene, D gene, clone size, J gene, CDR3 DNA, CDR3 protein. A D gene is named only where the DNA matches it firmly. A clone size is listed for some rows: how often the clone was seen (once, few, many), or a class if it is expanded.

>TRBV27|TRBD2|.|TRBJ2-7
TGTGCCAGCAGTTTTTCTCGCGGGAGAGGGGAGCAGTACTTC
CASSFSRGRGEQYF
>TRBV19|TRBD2|few|TRBJ2-1
TGTGCCAGTAGTATTGAGACTAGCCCCTACAATGAGCAGTTCTTC
CASSIETSPYNEQFF
>TRBV6-2/TRBV6-3|.|few|TRBJ1-5
TGTGCCAGCAGTATCACCCGGGACCCGAATCAGCCCCAGCATTTT
CASSITRDPNQPQHF
>TRBV6-2/TRBV6-3|.|many|TRBJ1-1
TGTGCCAGCAGTTCCTTGACTGGACCGGACACTGAAGCTTTCTTT
CASSSLTGPDTEAFF
>TRBV11-2|.|many|TRBJ2-7
TGTGCCAGCAGCTTAGGAGTCTACGAGCAGTACTTC
CASSLGVYEQYF
>TRBV28|TRBD1|many|TRBJ1-6
TGTGCCAGCAGTTTAGGAGCCGGGACAGGGGTCTTCTCACCCCTCCACTTT
CASSLGAGTGVFSPLHF
>TRBV2|.|many|TRBJ1-1
TGTGCCAGCAGTGAATTTGGGGGCACTGAAGCTTTCTTT
CASSEFGGTEAFF
>TRBV29-1|.|many|TRBJ1-5
TGCAGCGTTGCGGGCGGGGGCGGTCAGCCCCAGCATTTT
CSVAGGGGQPQHF
>TRBV2|TRBD2|many|TRBJ2-1
TGTGCCAGCATAAATCGGGAGGCTAGCTCCTACAATGAGCAGTTCTTC
CASINREASSYNEQFF
>TRBV20-1|TRBD2|once|TRBJ2-1
TGCAGTGCTAGAGATCCAGGACTAGCGGGGAGAAGTTTCTACAATGAGCAGTTCTTC
CSARDPGLAGRSFYNEQFF
>TRBV5-1|.|.|TRBJ2-7
TGCGCCAGCGGCGAGAGGGAGAGCTCCTACGAGCAGTACTTC
CASGERESSYEQYF
>TRBV6-1|TRBD1|.|TRBJ2-2
TGTGCCAGCAGTGAAGGGACAGGGGCCGGGGAGCTGTTTTTT
CASSEGTGAGELFF
>TRBV20-1|TRBD2|few|TRBJ2-3
TGCAGTGCTAGAGATACGGGGGGGCTCTTTTCCACAGATACGCAGTATTTT
CSARDTGGLFSTDTQYF
>TRBV12-3/TRBV12-4|.|many|TRBJ2-1
TGTGCCAGCAGCCAATCGGGACCGAATGAGCAGTTCTTC
CASSQSGPNEQFF
>TRBV27|.|many|TRBJ2-2
TGTGCCAGCAGCCGTGCCGGGTTTAGGGAGCTGTTTTTT
CASSRAGFRELFF
>TRBV19|.|many|TRBJ1-5
TGTGCCAGTAGAAACGGCGGGGGCACCCTGCCCCAGCATTTT
CASRNGGGTLPQHF
>TRBV6-1|TRBD1|few|TRBJ1-6
TGTGCCAGCAGTGACTACAGGGGATCACCCCTCCACTTT
CASSDYRGSPLHF
>TRBV10-2|TRBD1|many|TRBJ1-2
TGCGCCAGCACCAGGGGACAGGTGAATTATGGCTACACCTTC
CASTRGQVNYGYTF
>TRBV20-1|TRBD1|many|TRBJ2-5
TGCAGTGCTAGAGATCGAACAGGGGGAGAGACCCAGTACTTC
CSARDRTGGETQYF
>TRBV18|.|many|TRBJ1-3
TGTGCCAGCTCACTCCCGGGACAAAGAAACACCATATATTTT
CASSLPGQRNTIYF
>TRBV3-1|.|many|TRBJ2-3
TGTGCCAGCAGCCAAGATGTGGTCCGGGCAGATACGCAGTATTTT
CASSQDVVRADTQYF
>TRBV6-9|.|.|TRBJ2-2
TGTGCCAGCAGTTACACTGTATACACCGGGGAGCTGTTTTTT
CASSYTVYTGELFF
>TRBV10-2|.|many|TRBJ1-1
TGCGCCAGCAGTGAGGACACAGTAGTGAACACTGAAGCTTTCTTT
CASSEDTVVNTEAFF